The 18 T cell receptor beta chains given below trace back to one sample, sequenced in a study of regulatory T cells in long-lasting Graves disease. Libraries of TCR beta came from iRepertoire HTBI primers plus Arm-PCR of CDR3 regions. MiXCR, applied by TCRdb to the multiplex PCR reads, yields one record per CDR3 protein. The repertoire holds about 290,000 distinct CDR3 sequences, with around 23% as singletons. Time point given: persistent/refractory GD, antithyroid drugs over 5 years with positive TRAb. RNA isolated from PBMCs was used to make the TCR library. Sample: peripheral blood mononuclear cells (PBMCs), taken when the disease was refractory, from a patient treated with antithyroid drugs. The source is a female donor with Graves disease.

The rearrangement joins TRBV15 to TRBJ1-1; maybe TRBD1 (6 bases). The V gene's germline CDR1 is LNHNV and CDR2 YYDKDF (reference sequence). The CDR3 consists of 15 residues. Trimming stripped 1 base from V and 5 bases from J, with 14 bases between. The CDR3 is CATSRGGGVRTEAFF. CDR3 nucleotide sequence: TGTGCCACCAGCAGAGGAGGGGGGGTCAGGACTGAAGCTTTCTTT. Complete variable domain (other parts from reference TRBV15 and TRBJ1-1): DAMVIQNPRYQVTQFGKPVTLSCSQTLNHNVMYWYQQKSSQAPKLLFHYYDKDFNNEADTPDNFQSRRPNTSFCFLDIRSPGLGDTAMYLCATSRGGGVRTEAFFGQGTRLTVV.

In the case of this clonotype: A much larger clone differs from this one at a single base, so this may be a read error. The rearrangement joins TRBV28 to TRBJ2-5; D is unclear. This CDR3 contains 15 residues. Germline loops: CDR1 MDHEN, CDR2 SYDVKM. CDR3 nucleotides: TGTGCCAGCGGTTTGCCGCAGTGGGGTGGCGAGACCCAGTACTTC. It codes for CASGLPQWGGETQYF.

This clonotype was found many times. This rearrangement joins TRBV2 to TRBJ2-5; TRBD1 might be the D (5 bases). Trimming took off 2 bases at V and 10 bases at J, with 14 bases between the two ends. The CDR3 has 13 amino acids. The V gene's germline CDR1 is SNHLY and CDR2 FYNNEI. CDR3 in amino acids: CASSEPSPRGQYF. Written as DNA, the CDR3 is TGTGCCAGCAGTGAACCCAGCCCAAGGGGCCAGTACTTC.

The chain joins TRBV4-2 to TRBJ1-5; D unresolved. This CDR3 is 15 amino acids long. Germline CDR1 is LGHNA and CDR2 is YNFKEQ. V lost 2 bases, J lost 2 bases, and 10 bases lay in between. This CDR3 reads CASSQLGPGNQPQHF. DNA of the CDR3: TGTGCCAGCAGCCAACTAGGACCGGGCAATCAGCCCCAGCATTTT.

The V and J genes are TRBV5-5 and TRBJ1-1; possibly TRBD1 for D (5 bases). Trimming removed 4 bases from V and 0 bases from J, with 10 bases in between. Germline V gives CDR1 SGHKS, CDR2 YYEKEE (reference sequence). The CDR3 is 14 amino acids. CDR3 sequence: CASSRQRMNTEAFF. DNA for the CDR3: TGTGCCAGCAGCCGACAGAGAATGAACACTGAAGCTTTCTTT.

This clonotype has a handful of counts. J is TRBJ2-7 and V is TRBV20-1; TRBD2 agrees at 8 bases. This CDR3 contains 11 residues. CDR1 and CDR2 (germline): DFQATT, SNEGSKA (reference sequence). V was clipped by 7 bases and J by 6 bases; unmatched bases: 5. The chain's CDR3 is CSDREGGEQYF. The CDR3 nucleotides read TGCAGTGATCGGGAGGGGGGCGAGCAGTACTTC.

The genes are TRBV29-1 and TRBJ2-7; no clear D gene. Germline V CDR1 and CDR2: SQVTM, ANQGSEA. V was trimmed by 3 bases and J by 0 bases, leaving 9 bases between them. The CDR3 loop spans 13 amino acids. The chain's CDR3 is CSVEFRDSYEQYF. The CDR3 region has the DNA TGCAGCGTTGAGTTTCGCGACTCCTACGAGCAGTACTTC.

The table lists this clonotype with a count of one. A much larger clone lies one base from this, so it may be a read error. The chain carries TRBV6-9 and TRBJ1-1, with no clear D. The CDR3 covers 12 residues. CDR1 MNHGY and CDR2 SVAAGI come from the germline V gene. The V and J ends lost 3 bases and 1 base respectively, with 3 bases between them. The CDR3 nucleotides are TGTGCCAGCAGTTACTCGAACACTGAAGCTTTCTTT. Amino acids: CASSYSNTEAFF.

There are many counts of this clonotype. The rearrangement uses TRBV28 and TRBJ2-7; D may match TRBD1 or TRBD2 (5 bases each). Trimming pared 5 bases from V and 7 bases from J, leaving 15 bases between. Germline V CDR1 and CDR2: MDHEN, SYDVKM. The length of the CDR3 is 13 residues. The chain's CDR3 is CASSPWDEWEQYF. CDR3 in DNA: TGTGCCAGCAGTCCTTGGGACGAGTGGGAGCAGTACTTC.

This clonotype was seen at least ten times. This chain links TRBV20-1 with TRBJ2-7; TRBD2 matches at 7 bases. CDR1 and CDR2 from the germline V gene are DFQATT and SNEGSKA (reference sequence). V was pared by 1 base and J by 2 bases, with 2 bases of the junction left unmatched. The CDR3 length is 13 residues. The CDR3 sequence is CSARGLAAYEQYF. The CDR3 DNA is TGCAGTGCTAGAGGGCTAGCGGCCTACGAGCAGTACTTC.

At least ten counts were recorded for this clonotype. The chain links TRBV7-8 to TRBJ2-7; 8 positions agree with TRBD2. The CDR3 consists of 16 residues. V was clipped by 5 bases and J by 2 bases; unmatched bases: 11. Germline V gene data show CDR1 as SGHVS and CDR2 as FQNEAQ. The CDR3 nucleotides are TGTGCCAGCAGCCCCGCGACTAGCGTGTCGGCCTACGAGCAGTACTTC. It codes for CASSPATSVSAYEQYF.

About this clonotype itself: A read error is possible here, since a much larger clone lies one base away. V and J are TRBV5-1 and TRBJ1-1; D unclear. The CDR3 has 15 amino acids. The germline V gene has CDR1 SGHRS and CDR2 YFSETQ. V was shortened by 0 bases and J by 0 bases, with 9 bases between the two germline ends. The CDR3 reads CASSLDQNMNTEAFF. The CDR3, as DNA: TGCGCCAGCAGCTTGGATCAGAACATGAACACTGAAGCTTTCTTT.

This clonotype has just a few counts. The chain carries TRBV6-1 and TRBJ2-7; D possibly corresponds to TRBD2 (5 bases). With 7 bases removed from V and 0 bases from J, the gap between germline ends came to 10 bases. This CDR3 contains 13 residues. Germline V lookup: CDR1 MNHNS, CDR2 SASEGT. The CDR3 is CASTKADSYEQYF. The CDR3 DNA follows: TGTGCCAGCACTAAAGCGGACTCCTACGAGCAGTACTTC.

The chain employs TRBV5-1 and TRBJ2-2, with D possibly matching TRBD1 (5 bases). The CDR3 is made up of 15 amino acids. The germline V and J ends were trimmed by 5 bases and 1 base, with 12 bases remaining between them. Germline V gene lookup returns CDR1 SGHRS and CDR2 YFSETQ. Written as DNA, the CDR3 is TGCGCCAGCAGAAAGGGGTCGGAGAACACCGGGGAGCTGTTTTTT. It codes for CASRKGSENTGELFF.

The chain recombines TRBV7-9 with TRBJ2-2; 7 positions match TRBD2. This CDR3 is built from 15 residues. The V and J ends lost 8 bases and 4 bases, in that order; junction bases with no gene match: 10. Per germline, CDR1 SEHNR and CDR2 FQNEAQ (reference sequence). CDR3 sequence: CASRAGTGSTGELFF. In nucleotides, the CDR3 is TGTGCCAGCCGAGCGGGGACGGGGTCCACCGGGGAGCTGTTTTTT.

J is TRBJ2-1 and V is TRBV4-3; D may be TRBD1 (5 bases). Per germline, CDR1 LGHNA and CDR2 YSLEER. CDR3 length equals 14 residues. Trimming stripped 4 bases from V and 10 bases from J, with 17 bases between. The CDR3 region has the DNA TGCGCCAGCAGCCTGAGGTTGGGGCCTACCGAGCAGTTCTTC. This codes for CASSLRLGPTEQFF.

There are a few counts of this clonotype. The CDR3 nucleotides are TGCGGTGGGACTAGCGATTCCTACGAGCAGTACTTC. This codes for CGGTSDSYEQYF. This sequence joins TRBV20-1 and TRBJ2-7; 10 positions match TRBD2. Germline V gene sequence: CDR1 DFQATT, CDR2 SNEGSKA (reference sequence). The CDR3 runs to 12 residues.

The chain carries TRBV20-1 and TRBJ2-7; 7 bases line up with TRBD2. CDR3 size: 15 residues. With V trimmed by 1 base and J by 4 bases, 10 bases remained unmatched. Germline loops: CDR1 DFQATT, CDR2 SNEGSKA (reference sequence). As DNA, the CDR3 is TGCAGTGCTAGAGGACAAGGCGGGAGTTGGTACGAGCAGTACTTC. Its protein product is CSARGQGGSWYEQYF.